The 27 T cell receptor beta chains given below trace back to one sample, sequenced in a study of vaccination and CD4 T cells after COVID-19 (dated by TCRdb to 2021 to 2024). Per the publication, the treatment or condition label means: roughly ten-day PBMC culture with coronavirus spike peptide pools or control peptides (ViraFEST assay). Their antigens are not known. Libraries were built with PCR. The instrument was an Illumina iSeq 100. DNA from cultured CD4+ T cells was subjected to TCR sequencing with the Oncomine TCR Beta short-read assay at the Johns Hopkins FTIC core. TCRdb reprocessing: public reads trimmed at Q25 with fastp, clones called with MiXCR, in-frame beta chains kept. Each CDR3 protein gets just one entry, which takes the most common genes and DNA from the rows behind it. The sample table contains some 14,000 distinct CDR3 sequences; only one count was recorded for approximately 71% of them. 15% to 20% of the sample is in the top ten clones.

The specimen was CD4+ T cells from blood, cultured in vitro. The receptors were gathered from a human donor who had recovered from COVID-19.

CDR3 DNA: TGTGCCAGCAGACGACAGGGGGCGCACACTGAAGCTTTCTTT. Translating gives CASRRQGAHTEAFF. This chain joins TRBV11-2 and TRBJ1-1; TRBD1 matches 10 bases. Losses at the gene ends were 6 bases for V and 3 bases for J; bases not matched to a gene: 4. The CDR3 runs to 14 residues. Germline values: CDR1 SGHAT, CDR2 FQNNGV.

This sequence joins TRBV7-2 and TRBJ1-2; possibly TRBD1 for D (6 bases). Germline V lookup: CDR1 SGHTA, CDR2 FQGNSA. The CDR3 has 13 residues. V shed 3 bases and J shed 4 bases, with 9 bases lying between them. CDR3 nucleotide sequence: TGTGCCAGCAGCTTTTCGGACAGCTATGGCTACACCTTC. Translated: CASSFSDSYGYTF.

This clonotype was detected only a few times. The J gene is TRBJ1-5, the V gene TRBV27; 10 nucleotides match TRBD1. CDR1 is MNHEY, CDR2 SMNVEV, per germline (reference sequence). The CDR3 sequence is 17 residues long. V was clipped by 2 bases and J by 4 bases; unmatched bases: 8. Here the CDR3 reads CASSLAGQGKVNQPQHF. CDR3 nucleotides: TGTGCCAGCAGTTTAGCGGGACAGGGGAAAGTTAATCAGCCCCAGCATTTT.

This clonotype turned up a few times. The CDR3 nucleotides read TGCAGTGCCCCTGGACAGGGGAAGCAAGAGACCCAGTACTTC. As protein: CSAPGQGKQETQYF. The chain recombines TRBV20-1 with TRBJ2-5; TRBD1 agrees at 9 bases. Germline V lookup: CDR1 DFQATT, CDR2 SNEGSKA (reference sequence). This CDR3 is built from 14 residues. Trimming at V came to 6 bases and at J to 2 bases, leaving 7 bases not matched to a gene.

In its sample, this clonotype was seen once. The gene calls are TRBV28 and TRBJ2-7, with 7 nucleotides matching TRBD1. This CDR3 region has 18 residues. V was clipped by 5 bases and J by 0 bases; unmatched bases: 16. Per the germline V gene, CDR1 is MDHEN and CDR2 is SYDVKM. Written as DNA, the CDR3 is TGTGCCAGCAGTCGGGGCCTACAGGGGATGAATAGCTCCTACGAGCAGTACTTC. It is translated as CASSRGLQGMNSSYEQYF. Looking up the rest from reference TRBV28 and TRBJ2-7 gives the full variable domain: DVKVTQSSRYLVKRTGEKVFLECVQDMDHENMFWYRQDPGLGLRLIYFSYDVKMKEKGDIPEGYSVSREKKERFSLILESASTNQTSMYLCASSRGLQGMNSSYEQYFGPGTRLTVT.

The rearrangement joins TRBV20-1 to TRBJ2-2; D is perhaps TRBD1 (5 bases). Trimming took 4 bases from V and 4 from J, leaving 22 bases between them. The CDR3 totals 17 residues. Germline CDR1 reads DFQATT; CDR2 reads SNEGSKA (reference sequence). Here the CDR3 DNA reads TGCAGTGCTAACCCCGGCCCAGGAAAGGGGCCCACCGGGGAGCTGTTTTTT. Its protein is CSANPGPGKGPTGELFF.

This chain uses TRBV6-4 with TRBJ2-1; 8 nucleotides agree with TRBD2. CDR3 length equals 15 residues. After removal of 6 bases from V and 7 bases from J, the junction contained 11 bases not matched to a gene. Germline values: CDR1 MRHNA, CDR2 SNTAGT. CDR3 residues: CASRPTAGGRNEQFF. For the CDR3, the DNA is TGTGCCAGCAGACCCACCGCGGGAGGACGGAATGAGCAGTTCTTC.

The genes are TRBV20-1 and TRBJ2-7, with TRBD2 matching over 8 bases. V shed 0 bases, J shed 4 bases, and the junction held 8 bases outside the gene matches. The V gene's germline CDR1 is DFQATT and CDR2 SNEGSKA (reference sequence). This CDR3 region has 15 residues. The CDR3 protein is CSARDYQREIYEQYF. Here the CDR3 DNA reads TGCAGTGCTAGAGATTATCAGCGGGAGATATACGAGCAGTACTTC.

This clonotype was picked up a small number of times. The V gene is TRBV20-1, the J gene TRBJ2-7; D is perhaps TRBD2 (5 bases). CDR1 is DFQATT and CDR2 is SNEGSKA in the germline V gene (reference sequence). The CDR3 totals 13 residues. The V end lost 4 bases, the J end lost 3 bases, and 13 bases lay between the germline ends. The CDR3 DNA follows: TGCAGTGCTAAGGGCTCCGCGGGCTACGAGCAGTACTTC. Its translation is CSAKGSAGYEQYF.

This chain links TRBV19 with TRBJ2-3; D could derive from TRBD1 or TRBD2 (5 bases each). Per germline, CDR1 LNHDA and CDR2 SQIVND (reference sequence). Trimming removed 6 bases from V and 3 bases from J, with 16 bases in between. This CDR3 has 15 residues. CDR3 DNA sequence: TGTGCCAGTAGCCTAGGGGACCCGCAGACAGATACGCAGTATTTT. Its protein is CASSLGDPQTDTQYF.

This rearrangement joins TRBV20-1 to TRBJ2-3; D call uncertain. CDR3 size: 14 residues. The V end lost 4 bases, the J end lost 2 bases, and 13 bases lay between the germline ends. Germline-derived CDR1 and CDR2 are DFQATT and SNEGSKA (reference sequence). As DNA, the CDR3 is TGCAGTGCTACATGGGCAGAAAACACAGATACGCAGTATTTT. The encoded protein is CSATWAENTDTQYF.

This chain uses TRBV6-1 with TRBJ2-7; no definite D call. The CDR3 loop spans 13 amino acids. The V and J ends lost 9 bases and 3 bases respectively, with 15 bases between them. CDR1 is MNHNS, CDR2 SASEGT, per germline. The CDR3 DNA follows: TGTGCCAGTACCTTACAGTTTCGCTACGAGCAGTACTTC. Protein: CASTLQFRYEQYF.

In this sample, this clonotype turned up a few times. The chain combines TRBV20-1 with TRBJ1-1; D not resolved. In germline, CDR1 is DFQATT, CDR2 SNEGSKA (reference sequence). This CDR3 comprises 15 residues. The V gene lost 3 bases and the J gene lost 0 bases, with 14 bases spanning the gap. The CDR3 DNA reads TGCAGTGCTAGGTCCCCTACGGTAATGAACACTGAAGCTTTCTTT. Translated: CSARSPTVMNTEAFF.

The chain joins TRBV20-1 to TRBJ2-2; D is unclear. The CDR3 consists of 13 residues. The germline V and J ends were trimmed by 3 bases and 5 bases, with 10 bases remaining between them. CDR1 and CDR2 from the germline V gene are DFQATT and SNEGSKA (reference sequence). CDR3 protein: CSASGLRTGELFF. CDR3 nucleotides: TGCAGTGCTAGTGGCCTAAGAACCGGGGAGCTGTTTTTT.

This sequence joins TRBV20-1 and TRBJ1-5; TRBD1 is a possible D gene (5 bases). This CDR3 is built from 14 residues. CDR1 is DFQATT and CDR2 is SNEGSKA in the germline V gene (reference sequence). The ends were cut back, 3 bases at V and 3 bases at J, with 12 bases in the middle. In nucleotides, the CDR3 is TGCAGTGCTAGGGGACCGGATTCCAATCAGCCCCAGCATTTT. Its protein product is CSARGPDSNQPQHF.

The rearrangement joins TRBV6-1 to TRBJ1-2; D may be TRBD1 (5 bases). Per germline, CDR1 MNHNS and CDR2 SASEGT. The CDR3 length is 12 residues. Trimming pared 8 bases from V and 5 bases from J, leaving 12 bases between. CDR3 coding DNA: TGTGCCAGCGGGCAGGGATCTTATGGCTACACCTTC. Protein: CASGQGSYGYTF.

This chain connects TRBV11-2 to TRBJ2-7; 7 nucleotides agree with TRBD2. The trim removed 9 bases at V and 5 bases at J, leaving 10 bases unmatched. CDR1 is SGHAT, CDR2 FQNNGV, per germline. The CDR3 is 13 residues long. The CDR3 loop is CASKKAGRHEQYF. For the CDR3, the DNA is TGTGCCAGTAAGAAAGCGGGACGTCACGAGCAGTACTTC. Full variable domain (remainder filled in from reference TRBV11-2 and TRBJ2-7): EAGVAQSPRYKIIEKRQSVAFWCNPISGHATLYWYQQILGQGPKLLIQFQNNGVVDDSQLPKDRFSAERLKGVDSTLKIQPAKLEDSAVYLCASKKAGRHEQYFGPGTRLTVT.

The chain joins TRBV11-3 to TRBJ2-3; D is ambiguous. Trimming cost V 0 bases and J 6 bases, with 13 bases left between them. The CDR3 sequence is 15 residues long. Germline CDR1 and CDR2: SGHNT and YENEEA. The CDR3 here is CASSLDWSNSDTQYF. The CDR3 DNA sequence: TGTGCCAGCAGCTTAGACTGGTCGAACTCGGATACGCAGTATTTT.

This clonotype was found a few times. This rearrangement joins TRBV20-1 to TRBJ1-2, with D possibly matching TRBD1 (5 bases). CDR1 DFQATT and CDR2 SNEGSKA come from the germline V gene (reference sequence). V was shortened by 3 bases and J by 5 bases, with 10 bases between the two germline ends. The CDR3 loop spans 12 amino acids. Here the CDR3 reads CSARDTIYGYTF. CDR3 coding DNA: TGCAGTGCTAGGGACACCATTTATGGCTACACCTTC.

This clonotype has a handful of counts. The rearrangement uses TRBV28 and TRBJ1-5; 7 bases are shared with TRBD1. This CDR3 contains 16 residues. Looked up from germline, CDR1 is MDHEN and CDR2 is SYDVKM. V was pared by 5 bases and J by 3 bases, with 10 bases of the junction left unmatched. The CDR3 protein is CASSQSKGQNNQPQHF. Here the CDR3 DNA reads TGTGCCAGCAGTCAGAGCAAGGGACAGAACAATCAGCCCCAGCATTTT.

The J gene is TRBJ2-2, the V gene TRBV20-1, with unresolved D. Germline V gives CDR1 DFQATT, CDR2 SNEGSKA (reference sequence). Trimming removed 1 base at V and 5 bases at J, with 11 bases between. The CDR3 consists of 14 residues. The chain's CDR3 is CSARGTRNTGELFF. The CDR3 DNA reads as TGCAGTGCTAGAGGGACCAGGAATACCGGGGAGCTGTTTTTT.

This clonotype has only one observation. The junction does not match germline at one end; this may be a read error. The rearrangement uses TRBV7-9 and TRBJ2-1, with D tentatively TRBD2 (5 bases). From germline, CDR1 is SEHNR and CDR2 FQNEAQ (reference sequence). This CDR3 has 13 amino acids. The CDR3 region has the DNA TGCGCCAGCTATCGAGGGTCCTACAATGAGCAGTTCTTC. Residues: CASYRGSYNEQFF.

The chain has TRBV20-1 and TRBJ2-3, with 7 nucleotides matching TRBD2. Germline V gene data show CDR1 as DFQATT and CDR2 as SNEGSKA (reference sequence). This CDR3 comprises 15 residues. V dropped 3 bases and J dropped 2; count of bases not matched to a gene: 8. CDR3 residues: CSASGDYSFTDTQYF. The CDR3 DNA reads TGCAGTGCTAGTGGGGACTATTCCTTCACAGATACGCAGTATTTT.

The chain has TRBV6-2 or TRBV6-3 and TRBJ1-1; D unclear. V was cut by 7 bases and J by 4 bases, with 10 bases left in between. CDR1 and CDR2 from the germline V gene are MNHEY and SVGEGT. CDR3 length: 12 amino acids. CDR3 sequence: CASKLPFTEAFF. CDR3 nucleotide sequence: TGTGCCAGCAAGCTACCTTTCACTGAAGCTTTCTTT.

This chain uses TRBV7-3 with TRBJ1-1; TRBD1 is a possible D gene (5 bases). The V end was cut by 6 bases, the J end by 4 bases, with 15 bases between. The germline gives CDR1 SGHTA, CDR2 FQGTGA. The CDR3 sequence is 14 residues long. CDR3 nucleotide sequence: TGTGCCAGCAGTTTTCAGGGAAGGAGCACTGAAGCTTTCTTT. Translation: CASSFQGRSTEAFF.

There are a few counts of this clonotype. The CDR3 bases are TGTGCCAGCAGTGGGACGGGGTATGGCTACACCTTC. It specifies CASSGTGYGYTF. This chain links TRBV6-1 with TRBJ1-2; the D is unclear. The germline V gene has CDR1 MNHNS and CDR2 SASEGT. This CDR3 contains 12 residues. The V end was cut by 4 bases, the J end by 5 bases, with 8 bases between.

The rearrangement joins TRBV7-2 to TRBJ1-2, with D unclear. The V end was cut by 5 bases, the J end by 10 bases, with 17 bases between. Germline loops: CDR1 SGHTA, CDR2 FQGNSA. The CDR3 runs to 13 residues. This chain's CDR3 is CASSPSHNNAYTF. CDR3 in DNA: TGTGCCAGCAGCCCCAGTCACAATAATGCCTACACCTTC.